Listed below are T cell receptor beta chains from one sample, sequenced in a study of brain T cells in children with intractable seizures. Profiling relied on immunoSEQ multiplex PCR, and the TCRdb table lists in-frame clones only, not all of them. The table lists about 80,000 clones, 91% of them singletons. Source: peripheral blood, taken at surgery. The receptors stem from a girl aged 2-9 years with Rasmussen encephalitis and intractable seizures. Both conserved end residues are part of each CDR3. Fields, in order: clone size, J gene, D gene, V gene, CDR3 protein, CDR3 DNA. D genes are given only for firm matches. Only some rows state a clone size, as once, few, many or a class for expanded clones.

.	TRBJ1-5	.	TRBV6-5	CASTRDSNQPQHF	TGTGCCAGCACCAGGGATAGCAATCAGCCCCAGCATTTT
.	TRBJ1-6	.	TRBV19	CASTDTGTVHSPLHF	TGTGCCAGTACTGATACCGGGACGGTCCATTCACCCCTCCACTTT
.	TRBJ1-4	.	TRBV28	CASRSEKLFF	TGTGCCAGCAGGAGTGAAAAACTGTTTTTT
.	TRBJ1-2	.	TRBV21-1	CASSFNTTPGTALSNYGYTF	TGTGCCAGCAGCTTCAACACCACTCCCGGGACAGCCCTTTCTAACTATGGCTACACCTTC
.	TRBJ1-5	.	TRBV5-1	CASSLSAGSDQPQHF	TGCGCCAGCAGCTTGAGCGCAGGGAGTGATCAGCCCCAGCATTTT
.	TRBJ2-1	.	TRBV6-5	CASSYSIGVYEQFF	TGTGCCAGCAGTTACTCGATCGGTGTATATGAGCAGTTCTTC
.	TRBJ2-1	.	TRBV5-4	CASSGDPLTDEFF	TGTGCCAGCAGCGGGGACCCTCTAACCGACGAGTTCTTC
.	TRBJ2-3	TRBD2	TRBV19	CASSIRGPKTSGGLRTDTQYF	TGTGCCAGTAGTATTCGTGGCCCGAAGACTAGCGGGGGTCTTCGGACAGATACGCAGTATTTT
once	TRBJ2-1	.	TRBV6-5	CASSYRASSYNEQFF	TGTGCCAGCAGTTACCGGGCGAGCTCCTACAATGAGCAGTTCTTC
.	TRBJ1-4	.	TRBV5-1	CASSFWGREEKLFF	TGCGCCAGCAGCTTCTGGGGCCGGGAAGAAAAGCTGTTTTTT
.	TRBJ2-5	.	TRBV7-6	CASSFGSGVGETQYF	TGTGCCAGCAGCTTTGGTTCGGGGGTAGGAGAGACCCAGTACTTC
.	TRBJ2-1	.	TRBV19	CASSRLRHEQFF	TGTGCCAGTAGCAGATTACGCCATGAGCAGTTCTTC
.	TRBJ1-2	.	TRBV5-5	CASSLRDYGYTF	TGTGCCAGCAGCCTTAGAGACTATGGCTACACCTTC
.	TRBJ2-7	.	TRBV6-6	CASRLNEGMGGSYEQYF	TGTGCCAGCCGTCTCAATGAGGGGATGGGCGGCTCCTACGAGCAGTACTTC
.	TRBJ1-2	.	TRBV6-1	CASSEAQFFGRVGLDYGYTF	TGTGCCAGCAGTGAAGCCCAATTCTTCGGCAGGGTGGGGTTAGACTATGGCTACACCTTC
.	TRBJ2-7	.	TRBV5-6	CASSSDMSYEQYF	TGTGCCAGCAGCTCGGACATGTCCTACGAGCAGTACTTC
.	TRBJ1-1	.	TRBV6-5	CASRVTSRAEAFF	TGTGCCAGCAGAGTAACGTCTAGGGCTGAAGCTTTCTTT
.	TRBJ1-2	TRBD1	TRBV6-2/TRBV6-3	CASSPGQGHGYTF	TGTGCCAGCAGCCCGGGACAGGGGCATGGCTACACCTTC
.	TRBJ1-1	TRBD1	TRBV6-6	CASSYYRTGGAFF	TGTGCCAGCAGTTACTATCGGACAGGGGGAGCTTTCTTT
.	TRBJ2-3	.	TRBV7-3	CASSSIGGRTDTQYF	TGTGCCAGCAGCTCAATCGGGGGGCGAACAGATACGCAGTATTTT
.	TRBJ1-6	.	TRBV27	CASSHPSGAVNSPLHF	TGTGCCAGCAGCCACCCTTCCGGTGCAGTTAATTCACCCCTCCACTTT
.	TRBJ1-2	TRBD1	TRBV9	CASSVTGMAGYTF	TGTGCCAGCAGCGTGACAGGGATGGCTGGCTACACCTTC
.	TRBJ2-3	TRBD2	TRBV29-1	CSVKGLATDTQYF	TGCAGCGTGAAGGGACTAGCGACAGATACGCAGTATTTT
.	TRBJ2-1	.	TRBV9	CASSVEGGGPNEQFF	TGTGCCAGCAGCGTAGAGGGAGGCGGCCCCAATGAGCAGTTCTTC
.	TRBJ1-2	TRBD1	TRBV6-6	CASSPTGGAAYGYTF	TGTGCCAGCAGCCCCACAGGGGGCGCGGCGTATGGCTACACCTTC
.	TRBJ2-1	TRBD2	TRBV27	CASGGLWLAGGTRNEQFF	TGTGCCAGCGGGGGGCTGTGGCTAGCGGGGGGCACTCGCAATGAGCAGTTCTTC
once	TRBJ2-5	.	TRBV29-1	CSVSYSETQYF	TGCAGCGTCAGTTACTCGGAGACCCAGTACTTC
.	TRBJ2-2	.	TRBV15	CATSRERAGELFF	TGTGCCACCAGCAGAGAACGGGCCGGGGAGCTGTTTTTT
.	TRBJ1-1	.	TRBV5-1	CASRYSGTALLNTEAFF	TGCGCCAGCAGATATTCCGGGACGGCACTTTTGAACACTGAAGCTTTCTTT
.	TRBJ1-2	TRBD1	TRBV6-5	CASGGDRVYGYTF	TGTGCCAGCGGAGGGGACAGGGTTTATGGCTACACCTTC
once	TRBJ1-4	TRBD1	TRBV7-9	CASSPGQYNEKLFF	TGTGCCAGCAGCCCGGGACAGTATAATGAAAAACTGTTTTTT
.	TRBJ1-1	.	TRBV6-5	CASSYDGWGMNTEAFF	TGTGCCAGCAGTTACGACGGGTGGGGCATGAACACTGAAGCTTTCTTT
.	TRBJ1-2	TRBD1	TRBV4-2	CASSQGRGDYGYTF	TGTGCCAGCAGCCAGGGCAGGGGGGACTATGGCTACACCTTC
.	TRBJ2-7	.	TRBV28	CASSSSARGSYEQYF	TGTGCCAGCAGTTCATCGGCCAGGGGATCCTACGAGCAGTACTTC
.	TRBJ1-2	TRBD1	TRBV5-1	CASSPDRDYGYTF	TGCGCCAGCAGCCCGGACAGGGACTATGGCTACACCTTC
.	TRBJ2-2	.	TRBV7-2	CASSLNGLTAPTTTGELFF	TGTGCCAGCAGCTTAAACGGTTTGACAGCTCCCACGACCACCGGGGAGCTGTTTTTT
once	TRBJ1-1	.	TRBV19	CASSGGARATEAFF	TGTGCCAGTAGCGGGGGGGCGCGGGCAACTGAAGCTTTCTTT
.	TRBJ2-7	TRBD2	TRBV5-6	CASSLSGLAYEQYF	TGTGCCAGCAGCTTATCCGGACTAGCCTACGAGCAGTACTTC
.	TRBJ2-7	.	TRBV2	CASVRSYEQYF	TGTGCCAGCGTTCGGTCCTACGAGCAGTACTTC
once	TRBJ1-1	.	TRBV19	CASSWLLTPVSVNTEAFF	TGTGCCTCGAGTTGGCTACTAACACCGGTGTCGGTGAACACTGAAGCTTTCTTT
.	TRBJ2-1	TRBD2	TRBV18	CASSPPPSKREGGLFF	TGTGCCAGCTCACCACCGCCCTCTAAGCGGGAGGGGGGGCTCTTCTTC
.	TRBJ2-7	.	TRBV19	CASSRGGRYEQYF	TGTGCCAGTAGTAGGGGCGGACGGTACGAGCAGTACTTC
.	TRBJ2-5	TRBD2	TRBV5-1	CASRLAGGLQYF	TGCGCCAGCAGACTAGCGGGAGGGCTCCAGTACTTC
.	TRBJ1-4	.	TRBV7-2	CASSLEDTGTTNEKLFF	TGTGCCAGCAGCTTAGAGGATACAGGCACAACTAATGAAAAACTGTTTTTT
.	TRBJ2-3	.	TRBV5-4	CASSLVRGTRTDTQYF	TGTGCCAGCAGCTTGGTGAGGGGGACCCGCACAGATACGCAGTATTTT
once	TRBJ2-7	TRBD2	TRBV5-5	CASGRVAGGSYEQYF	TGTGCCAGCGGACGGGTAGCGGGAGGCTCCTACGAGCAGTACTTC
few	TRBJ1-2	.	TRBV19	CASSITDPDTF	TGTGCCAGTAGTATAACGGATCCAGACACCTTC
.	TRBJ2-1	.	TRBV2	CASREGNEQFF	TGTGCCAGCAGGGAGGGGAATGAGCAGTTCTTC
.	TRBJ2-1	TRBD1	TRBV4-1	CASSLPGQGYNEQFF	TGCGCCAGCAGCCTACCGGGACAGGGATACAATGAGCAGTTCTTC
.	TRBJ1-4	.	TRBV3-1/TRBV3-2	CASSTRRGEKLFF	TGTGCCAGCAGTACCCGACGTGGTGAAAAACTGTTTTTT
.	TRBJ1-4	.	TRBV5-1	CASSLERGAGRSNEKLFF	TGCGCCAGCAGCTTGGAAAGGGGGGCAGGGCGAAGTAACGAAAAACTGTTTTTT
.	TRBJ2-7	.	TRBV18	CASSPRRRSSYEQYF	TGTGCCAGCTCACCACGACGGCGAAGCTCCTACGAGCAGTACTTC
.	TRBJ1-1	.	TRBV30	CAWNRGRGSTEAFF	TGTGCCTGGAATAGGGGCAGGGGATCAACTGAAGCTTTCTTT
.	TRBJ1-4	TRBD1	TRBV9	CASSTGTVPNEKLFF	TGTGCCAGCAGCACAGGGACAGTACCTAATGAAAAACTGTTTTTT
.	TRBJ1-1	.	TRBV28	CASSFHGNTEAFF	TGTGCCAGCAGTTTCCACGGGAACACTGAAGCTTTCTTT
.	TRBJ1-5	.	TRBV7-9	CASSLWGDQPQHF	TGTGCCAGCAGCTTATGGGGGGATCAGCCCCAGCATTTT
.	TRBJ1-5	.	TRBV7-9	CASSVQGSNQPQHF	TGTGCCAGCAGCGTTCAGGGTAGCAATCAGCCCCAGCATTTT